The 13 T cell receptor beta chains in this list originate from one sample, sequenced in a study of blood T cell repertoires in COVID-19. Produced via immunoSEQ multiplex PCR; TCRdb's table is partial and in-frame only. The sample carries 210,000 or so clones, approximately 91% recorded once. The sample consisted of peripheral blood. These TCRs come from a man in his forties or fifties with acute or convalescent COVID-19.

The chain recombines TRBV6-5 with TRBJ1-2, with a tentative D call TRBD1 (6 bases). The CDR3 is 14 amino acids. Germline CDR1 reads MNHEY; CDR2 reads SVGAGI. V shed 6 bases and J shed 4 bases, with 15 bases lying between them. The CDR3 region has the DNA TGTGCCAGCAGCAATACAGGGTTGGGCTATGGCTACACCTTC. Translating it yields CASSNTGLGYGYTF.

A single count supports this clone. CDR3 sequence reads: CASSPRGQGFWNTEAFF. As DNA, the CDR3 is TGTGCCAGCAGCCCCAGGGGACAGGGGTTCTGGAACACTGAAGCTTTCTTT. The chain recombines TRBV11-2 with TRBJ1-1; 10 positions agree with TRBD1. Germline V lookup: CDR1 SGHAT, CDR2 FQNNGV. After removal of 5 bases from V and 1 base from J, the junction contained 10 bases not matched to a gene. The CDR3 sequence is 17 residues long.

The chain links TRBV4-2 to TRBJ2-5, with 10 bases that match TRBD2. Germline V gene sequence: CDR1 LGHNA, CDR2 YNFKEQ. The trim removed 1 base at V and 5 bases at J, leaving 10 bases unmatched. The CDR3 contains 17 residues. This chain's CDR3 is CASSQVVAGGQGETQYF. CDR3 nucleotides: TGTGCCAGCAGCCAAGTCGTAGCGGGGGGCCAGGGGGAGACCCAGTACTTC.

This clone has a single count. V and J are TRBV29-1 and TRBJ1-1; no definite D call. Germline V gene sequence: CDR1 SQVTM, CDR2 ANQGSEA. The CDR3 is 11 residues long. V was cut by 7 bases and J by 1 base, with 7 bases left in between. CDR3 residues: CSGSQNTEAFF. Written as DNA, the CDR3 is TGCAGCGGGTCACAGAACACTGAAGCTTTCTTT. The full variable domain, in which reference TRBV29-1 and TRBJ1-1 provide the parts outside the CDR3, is SAVISQKPSRDICQRGTSLTIQCQVDSQVTMMFWYRQQPGQSLTLIATANQGSEATYESGFVIDKFPISRPNLTFSTLTVSNMSPEDSSIYLCSGSQNTEAFFGQGTRLTVV.

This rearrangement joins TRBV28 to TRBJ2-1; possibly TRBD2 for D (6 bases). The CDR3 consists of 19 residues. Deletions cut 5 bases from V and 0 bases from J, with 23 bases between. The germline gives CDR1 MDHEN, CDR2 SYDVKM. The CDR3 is CASSGRFRGANSSYNEQFF. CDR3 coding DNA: TGTGCCAGCAGTGGGAGGTTTAGAGGGGCCAACAGCTCCTACAATGAGCAGTTCTTC.

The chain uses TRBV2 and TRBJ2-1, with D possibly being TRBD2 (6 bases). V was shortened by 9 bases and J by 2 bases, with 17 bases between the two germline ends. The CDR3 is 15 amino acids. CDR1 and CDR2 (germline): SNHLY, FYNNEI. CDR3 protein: CASTPLAGPYNEQFF. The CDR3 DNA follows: TGTGCCAGTACCCCTTTGGCGGGGCCCTACAATGAGCAGTTCTTC.

The DNA for the CDR3 is TGTGCCAGCAGCGTAGAGGCGACGGGGGGTGCCTCCGGGGAGCTGTTTTTT. It specifies CASSVEATGGASGELFF. The chain is built from TRBV9 and TRBJ2-2, with 7 nucleotides matching TRBD2. From germline, CDR1 is SGDLS and CDR2 YYNGEE. CDR3 length equals 17 residues. The V gene end was trimmed by 0 bases and the J gene end by 6 bases; junction bases not matched to a gene: 11.

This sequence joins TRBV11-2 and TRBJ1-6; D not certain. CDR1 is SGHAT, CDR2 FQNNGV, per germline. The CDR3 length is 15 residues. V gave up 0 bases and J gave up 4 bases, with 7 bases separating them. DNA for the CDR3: TGTGCCAGCAGCTTAGACCCAGGTTATAATTCACCCCTCCACTTT. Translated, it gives CASSLDPGYNSPLHF.

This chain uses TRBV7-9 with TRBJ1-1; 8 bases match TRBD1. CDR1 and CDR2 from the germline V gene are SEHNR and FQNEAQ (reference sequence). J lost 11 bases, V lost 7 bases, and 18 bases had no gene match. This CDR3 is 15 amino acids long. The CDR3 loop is CASTTGGTGGPSAFF. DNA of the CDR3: TGTGCCAGCACCACCGGGGGAACAGGGGGTCCTAGTGCTTTCTTT. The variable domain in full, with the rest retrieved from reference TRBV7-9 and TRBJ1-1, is DTGVSQNPRHKITKRGQNVTFRCDPISEHNRLYWYRQTLGQGPEFLTYFQNEAQLEKSRLLSDRFSAERPKGSFSTLEIQRTEQGDSAMYLCASTTGGTGGPSAFFGQGTRLTVV.

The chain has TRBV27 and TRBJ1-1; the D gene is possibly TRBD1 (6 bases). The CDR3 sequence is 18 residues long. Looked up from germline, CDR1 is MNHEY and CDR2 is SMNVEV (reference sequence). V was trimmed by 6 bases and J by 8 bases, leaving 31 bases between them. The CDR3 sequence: CASSLLAPTGFTLAEAFF. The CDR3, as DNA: TGTGCCAGCAGCCTTCTAGCTCCGACAGGATTTACTCTTGCCGAAGCTTTCTTT.

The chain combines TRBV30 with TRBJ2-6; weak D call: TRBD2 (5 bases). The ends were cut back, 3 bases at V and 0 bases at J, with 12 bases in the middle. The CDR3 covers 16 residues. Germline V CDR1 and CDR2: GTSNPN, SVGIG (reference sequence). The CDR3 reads CAWSGTGSSGANVLTF. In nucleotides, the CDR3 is TGTGCCTGGAGCGGTACGGGAAGCTCTGGGGCCAACGTCCTGACTTTC.

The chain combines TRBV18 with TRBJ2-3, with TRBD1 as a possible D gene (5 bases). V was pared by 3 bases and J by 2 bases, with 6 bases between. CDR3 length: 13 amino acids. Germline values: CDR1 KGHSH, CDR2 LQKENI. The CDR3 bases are TGTGCCAGCTCACCGACAGTCACAGATACGCAGTATTTT. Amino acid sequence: CASSPTVTDTQYF.

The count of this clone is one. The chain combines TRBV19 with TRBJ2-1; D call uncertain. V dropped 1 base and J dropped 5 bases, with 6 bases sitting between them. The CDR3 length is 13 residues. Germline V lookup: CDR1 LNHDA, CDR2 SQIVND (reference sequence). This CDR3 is CASSIVQNNEQFF. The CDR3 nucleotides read TGTGCCAGTAGTATAGTACAGAACAATGAGCAGTTCTTC. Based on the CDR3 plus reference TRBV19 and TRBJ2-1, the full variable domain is DGGITQSPKYLFRKEGQNVTLSCEQNLNHDAMYWYRQDPGQGLRLIYYSQIVNDFQKGDIAEGYSVSREKKESFPLTVTSAQKNPTAFYLCASSIVQNNEQFFGPGTRLTVL.